The 18 T cell receptor beta chains listed next were all sequenced from one sample in a study of T cell responses to AZD1222 COVID-19 vaccine. Profiled with immunoSEQ multiplex PCR; TCRdb holds only in-frame clones, not every one. Of 100,000 to 150,000 clones in the sample, 80% to 90% were seen once. Source: peripheral blood, taken on day 0 of MenACWY control vaccination. The origin of the receptors is an adult in good health.

The genes are TRBV2 and TRBJ1-4; 10 bases map to TRBD1. CDR1 and CDR2 (germline): SNHLY, FYNNEI. This CDR3 has 15 residues. V trimming: 4 bases; J trimming: 6 bases; junction bases outside the gene matches: 5. The CDR3 coding sequence is TGTGCCAGCAGTGGGACAGGGGGAAGCTATGAAAAACTGTTTTTT. Residues: CASSGTGGSYEKLFF. The complete variable domain, with remaining parts taken from reference TRBV2 and TRBJ1-4, reads EPEVTQTPSHQVTQMGQEVILRCVPISNHLYFYWYRQILGQKVEFLVSFYNNEISEKSEIFDDQFSVERPDGSNFTLKIRSTKLEDSAMYFCASSGTGGSYEKLFFGSGTQLSVL.

The chain has TRBV4-3 and TRBJ1-4, with 9 bases matching TRBD1. V shed 0 bases, J shed 7 bases, and the junction held 6 bases outside the gene matches. The CDR3 covers 16 residues. CDR1 and CDR2 (germline): LGHNA, YSLEER. Here the CDR3 reads CASSQDIGTGTEKLFF. CDR3 nucleotide sequence: TGCGCCAGCAGCCAAGATATCGGGACAGGGACTGAAAAACTGTTTTTT.

CDR3 sequence reads: CSVGRQGPTDTQYF. The CDR3 DNA follows: TGCAGCGTCGGAAGGCAGGGACCCACAGATACGCAGTATTTT. This chain joins TRBV29-1 and TRBJ2-3, with D perhaps assigned TRBD1 or TRBD2 (5 bases each). Germline lookup yields CDR1 SQVTM and CDR2 ANQGSEA. The CDR3 length is 14 residues. With 6 bases removed from V and 2 bases from J, the gap between germline ends came to 15 bases.

The chain has TRBV6-5 and TRBJ1-1, with D perhaps matching TRBD1 (6 bases). The CDR3 consists of 14 residues. Trimming shortened V by 3 bases and J by 9 bases, and 17 bases separated the two germline ends. Germline-derived CDR1 and CDR2 are MNHEY and SVGAGI. As DNA, the CDR3 is TGTGCCAGCAGTTATTCCGGACAGATTCGTCAAGCTTTCTTT. This codes for CASSYSGQIRQAFF.

V gene TRBV28 combines with J gene TRBJ1-2; perhaps TRBD1 as D (6 bases). The CDR3 is 13 amino acids. The V end was cut by 7 bases, the J end by 8 bases, with 17 bases between. CDR1 MDHEN and CDR2 SYDVKM come from the germline V gene. CDR3 in amino acids: CASNGGGLEGYTF. The CDR3 DNA follows: TGTGCCAGCAATGGGGGGGGGCTGGAGGGCTACACCTTC.

The chain joins TRBV27 to TRBJ1-5; D is ambiguous. This CDR3 is 13 amino acids long. Between the trimmed V and J ends, which lost 3 bases and 1 base, there was a span of 4 bases. Germline loops: CDR1 MNHEY, CDR2 SMNVEV (reference sequence). The CDR3 protein is CASSLQSNQPQHF. CDR3 coding DNA: TGTGCCAGCAGTTTGCAGAGCAATCAGCCCCAGCATTTT.

This clone was observed a single time. J is TRBJ2-7 and V is TRBV5-1; TRBD2 aligns across 7 bases. V lost 0 bases, J lost 5 bases, and 2 bases stayed unmatched. The CDR3 loop spans 13 amino acids. The germline V gene encodes CDR1 SGHRS and CDR2 YFSETQ. CDR3 protein: CASSLASGDEQYF. CDR3 sequence (DNA): TGCGCCAGCAGCTTGGCCAGCGGGGACGAGCAGTACTTC.

The CDR3 loop reads CATHGQGNMNTEAFF. The CDR3 region has the DNA TGTGCCACCCACGGACAGGGAAATATGAACACTGAAGCTTTCTTT. The rearrangement joins TRBV10-3 to TRBJ1-1; TRBD1 matches 8 bases. Germline V lookup: CDR1 ENHRY, CDR2 SYGVKD. The CDR3 covers 15 residues. V lost 10 bases, J lost 0 bases, and 10 bases stayed unmatched.

J is TRBJ2-1 and V is TRBV10-2; D is undetermined. V was shortened by 4 bases and J by 4 bases, with 2 bases between the two germline ends. This CDR3 spans 11 amino acids. Germline loops: CDR1 WSHSY, CDR2 SAAADI. In nucleotides, the CDR3 is TGCGCCAGCAGTGTGTACAATGAGCAGTTCTTC. Its translation: CASSVYNEQFF.

This chain uses TRBV7-9 with TRBJ2-2; D is ambiguous. Germline CDR1 SEHNR, CDR2 FQNEAQ (reference sequence). Between the trimmed V and J ends, which lost 1 base and 3 bases, there was a span of 9 bases. This CDR3 region has 15 residues. The CDR3 DNA follows: TGTGCCAGCAGCTTAGGCCAGGTAGACACCGGGGAGCTGTTTTTT. Amino acids: CASSLGQVDTGELFF.

This clone was seen just once. The V and J genes are TRBV2 and TRBJ2-2; 11 bases agree with TRBD1. Unmatched junction bases numbered 4, after V lost 5 bases and J lost 5 bases. In germline, CDR1 is SNHLY, CDR2 FYNNEI. This CDR3 comprises 15 residues. CDR3 bases: TGTGCCAGCAGTACCCGGGACAGGGGGACCGGGGAGCTGTTTTTT. Its protein product is CASSTRDRGTGELFF.

Note on this clone: Other DNA sequences in the sample encode the same CDR3. The V gene is TRBV10-1, the J gene TRBJ2-3; unclear D gene. The CDR3 length is 13 residues. The germline V gene encodes CDR1 WNHNN and CDR2 SYGVQD (reference sequence). Deletions cut 0 bases from V and 1 base from J, with 2 bases between. CDR3 protein: CASSESGTDTQYF. As DNA, the CDR3 is TGCGCCAGCAGTGAGTCAGGCACAGATACGCAGTATTTT.

V is TRBV3-1 (or the pseudogene TRBV3-2) and J is TRBJ1-1, with 9 bases matching TRBD1. CDR3 length: 15 residues. Germline CDR1 is LGHDT and CDR2 is YNNKEL (reference sequence). With V trimmed by 5 bases and J by 0 bases, 4 bases remained unmatched. The CDR3 loop is CASSSGTGMNTEAFF. The CDR3 DNA reads TGTGCCAGCAGCTCTGGGACAGGGATGAACACTGAAGCTTTCTTT.

The chain is built from TRBV5-1 and TRBJ2-7; TRBD2 matches at 10 bases. The trim removed 0 bases at V and 1 base at J, leaving 7 bases unmatched. The germline gives CDR1 SGHRS, CDR2 YFSETQ. This CDR3 has 17 amino acids. The CDR3 sequence is CASSLAGPSGGSYEQYF. For the CDR3, the DNA is TGCGCCAGCAGCTTGGCGGGTCCTAGCGGGGGATCCTACGAGCAGTACTTC.

The chain carries TRBV25-1 and TRBJ1-2; the D gene is possibly TRBD1 (6 bases). CDR1 is MGHDK and CDR2 is SYGVNS in the germline V gene. CDR3 length: 15 amino acids. V lost 4 bases, J lost 2 bases, and 14 bases lay in between. The CDR3 loop reads CASSGFLRGNYGYTF. The CDR3 DNA sequence: TGTGCCAGCAGTGGCTTCCTCAGGGGAAACTATGGCTACACCTTC.

The genes are TRBV3-1 (or the pseudogene TRBV3-2) and TRBJ2-7; D gene ambiguous. This CDR3 is built from 17 residues. Trimming removed 1 base from V and 4 bases from J, with 20 bases in between. CDR1 LGHDT and CDR2 YNNKEL come from the germline V gene (reference sequence). Here the CDR3 reads CASSQGFSGSSTYEQYF. DNA for the CDR3: TGTGCCAGCAGCCAAGGTTTTAGTGGGTCTAGTACTTACGAGCAGTACTTC.

V and J are TRBV7-3 and TRBJ2-3; possibly TRBD2 for D (7 bases). V was pared by 5 bases and J by 1 base, with 13 bases between. The length of the CDR3 is 15 residues. Germline V lookup: CDR1 SGHTA, CDR2 FQGTGA. The CDR3 here is CASSPGDYRTDTQYF. The CDR3 coding sequence is TGTGCCAGCAGCCCAGGGGACTACCGCACAGATACGCAGTATTTT. Together with reference TRBV7-3 and TRBJ2-3, the CDR3 gives the full variable domain: GAGVSQTPSNKVTEKGKYVELRCDPISGHTALYWYRQSLGQGPEFLIYFQGTGAADDSGLPNDRFFAVRPEGSVSTLKIQRTERGDSAVYLCASSPGDYRTDTQYFGPGTRLTVL.

The rearrangement links TRBV27 to TRBJ2-1; D may be TRBD1 or TRBD2 (5 bases each). Germline values: CDR1 MNHEY, CDR2 SMNVEV (reference sequence). The CDR3 runs 14 residues. V lost 3 bases to trimming and J lost 5 bases, with 11 bases between them. In DNA form, the CDR3 reads TGTGCCAGCAGTTTGGCAGGGACGCACAATGAGCAGTTCTTC. The encoded protein is CASSLAGTHNEQFF.